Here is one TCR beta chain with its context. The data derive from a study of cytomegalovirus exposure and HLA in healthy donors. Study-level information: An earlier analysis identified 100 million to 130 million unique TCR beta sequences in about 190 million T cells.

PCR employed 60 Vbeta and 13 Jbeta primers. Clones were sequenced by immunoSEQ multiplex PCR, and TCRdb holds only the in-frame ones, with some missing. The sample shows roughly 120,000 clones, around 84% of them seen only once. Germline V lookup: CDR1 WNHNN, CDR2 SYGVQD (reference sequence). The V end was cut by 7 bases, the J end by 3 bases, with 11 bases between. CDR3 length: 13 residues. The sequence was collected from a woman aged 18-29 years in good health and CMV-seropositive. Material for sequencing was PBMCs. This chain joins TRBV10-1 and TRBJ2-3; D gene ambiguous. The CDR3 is CASTRQLTDTQYF. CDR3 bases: TGCGCCAGCACGAGGCAGCTAACAGATACGCAGTATTTT.